This is a list of T cell receptor beta chains from one sample in a study of blood T cell repertoires in COVID-19. Measured with immunoSEQ multiplex PCR; TCRdb has only the in-frame clones, and not every one. The profile covers roughly 230,000 clones, with 83% appearing a single time and around 7.9% taken by the ten largest. Sequenced sample: peripheral blood. These receptors originate from a man between 40 and 49 years old with active or convalescent COVID-19. Both conserved end residues are part of each CDR3. Each record gives: D gene, clone size, J gene, V gene, CDR3 protein, CDR3 DNA. The D gene is left open where the match is weak. Rows may omit the clone size; those that give it use once, few, many or a size class.

D: NA
size: NA
J: TRBJ2-7
V: TRBV13
CDR3: CASSLGSGAAYEQYF
DNA: TGTGCCAGCAGCTTAGGATCAGGGGCCGCCTACGAGCAGTACTTC

D: TRBD1
size: once
J: TRBJ2-3
V: TRBV10-3
CDR3: CAIRDRDRGTDTQYF
DNA: TGTGCCATCAGAGACCGGGACAGGGGGACAGATACGCAGTATTTT

D: TRBD1
size: NA
J: TRBJ1-1
V: TRBV6-5
CDR3: CASLTGANTEAFF
DNA: TGTGCCAGCTTAACAGGGGCGAACACTGAAGCTTTCTTT

D: NA
size: NA
J: TRBJ1-5
V: TRBV28
CDR3: CASSPRRQLRVQPQHF
DNA: TGTGCCAGCAGTCCACGACGGCAGCTACGGGTCCAGCCCCAGCATTTT

D: TRBD2
size: once
J: TRBJ2-7
V: TRBV11-3
CDR3: CASSFRTSGTIEQYF
DNA: TGTGCCAGCAGCTTCCGGACTAGCGGGACTATAGAGCAGTACTTC

D: TRBD2
size: few
J: TRBJ2-7
V: TRBV3-1/TRBV3-2
CDR3: CASSPSGGGYEQYF
DNA: TGTGCCAGCAGCCCGAGCGGGGGGGGCTACGAGCAGTACTTC

D: TRBD1
size: NA
J: TRBJ1-4
V: TRBV2
CDR3: CATTGTGLEKLFF
DNA: TGTGCCACCACCGGGACAGGGCTCGAAAAACTGTTTTTT

D: NA
size: few
J: TRBJ2-3
V: TRBV3-1/TRBV3-2
CDR3: CASSQDPFDTQYF
DNA: TGTGCCAGCAGCCAAGACCCCTTCGATACGCAGTATTTT

D: TRBD1
size: NA
J: TRBJ1-5
V: TRBV5-5
CDR3: CASSLSQGEVGWDQPQHF
DNA: TGTGCCAGCAGCTTGTCACAGGGGGAAGTTGGGTGGGATCAGCCCCAGCATTTT

D: NA
size: NA
J: TRBJ1-3
V: TRBV5-6
CDR3: CASSFRQAGGNTIYF
DNA: TGTGCCAGCAGCTTTCGACAGGCCGGGGGAAACACCATATATTTT

D: TRBD2
size: NA
J: TRBJ2-2
V: TRBV7-2
CDR3: CASSLEGTSRNTGELFF
DNA: TGTGCCAGCAGCTTAGAAGGGACTAGTCGTAACACCGGGGAGCTGTTTTTT

D: NA
size: NA
J: TRBJ1-1
V: TRBV12-3/TRBV12-4
CDR3: CASSIGRTEAFF
DNA: TGTGCCAGCAGCATAGGGAGGACTGAAGCTTTCTTT

D: TRBD1
size: NA
J: TRBJ1-4
V: TRBV18
CDR3: CASSPNGQGDGEKLFF
DNA: TGTGCCAGCTCACCAAACGGACAGGGGGATGGTGAAAAACTGTTTTTT

D: TRBD1
size: NA
J: TRBJ2-7
V: TRBV10-2
CDR3: CASSEGGQESPRYF
DNA: TGCGCCAGCAGTGAGGGCGGACAGGAATCCCCCCGATACTTC

D: NA
size: NA
J: TRBJ2-2
V: TRBV9
CDR3: CASSVEPGTGELFF
DNA: TGTGCCAGCAGCGTAGAGCCGGGCACCGGGGAGCTGTTTTTT

D: TRBD1
size: NA
J: TRBJ2-5
V: TRBV5-6
CDR3: CASSMGTTGRETQYF
DNA: TGTGCCAGCAGCATGGGCACGACAGGGCGGGAGACCCAGTACTTC

D: NA
size: NA
J: TRBJ1-5
V: TRBV19
CDR3: CASSNREYNQPQHF
DNA: TGTGCCAGTAGTAACAGGGAATACAATCAGCCCCAGCATTTT

D: TRBD1
size: NA
J: TRBJ1-1
V: TRBV6-6
CDR3: CASNRDRARMNTEAFF
DNA: TGTGCCAGCAACAGGGACAGGGCCCGAATGAACACTGAAGCTTTCTTT

D: TRBD2
size: NA
J: TRBJ2-5
V: TRBV10-2
CDR3: CASSEWLAGDGETQYF
DNA: TGCGCCAGCAGTGAGTGGTTAGCGGGAGACGGAGAGACCCAGTACTTC

D: TRBD1
size: NA
J: TRBJ1-5
V: TRBV6-5
CDR3: CASSNDRGPDQPQHF
DNA: TGTGCCAGCAGCAATGACAGGGGTCCGGATCAGCCCCAGCATTTT

D: TRBD2
size: NA
J: TRBJ2-1
V: TRBV7-9
CDR3: CASSRTSGGASDEQFF
DNA: TGTGCCAGCAGCCGGACTAGCGGGGGGGCCAGCGATGAGCAGTTCTTC

D: NA
size: NA
J: TRBJ1-2
V: TRBV10-1
CDR3: CASSETTTYGYTF
DNA: TGCGCCAGCAGTGAAACGACAACGTATGGCTACACCTTC

D: TRBD1
size: NA
J: TRBJ1-4
V: TRBV24-1
CDR3: CATSDSGTGDEKLFF
DNA: TGTGCCACCAGTGACTCCGGGACAGGGGATGAAAAACTGTTTTTT

D: TRBD1
size: NA
J: TRBJ1-2
V: TRBV5-1
CDR3: CASSFGDRGDGYTF
DNA: TGCGCCAGCAGCTTTGGGGACAGGGGAGATGGCTACACCTTC

D: NA
size: NA
J: TRBJ2-5
V: TRBV5-6
CDR3: CASSPTGQETQYF
DNA: TGTGCCAGCAGCCCGACAGGTCAAGAGACCCAGTACTTC

D: NA
size: once
J: TRBJ2-7
V: TRBV27
CDR3: CASRPKDRRNYEQYF
DNA: TGTGCCAGCAGACCAAAGGACAGAAGGAACTACGAGCAGTACTTC

D: NA
size: NA
J: TRBJ1-5
V: TRBV12-3/TRBV12-4
CDR3: CASSLGANQPQHF
DNA: TGTGCCAGCAGTTTAGGAGCCAATCAGCCCCAGCATTTT

D: TRBD1
size: NA
J: TRBJ1-1
V: TRBV30
CDR3: CAGGTGLGTEAFF
DNA: TGTGCCGGGGGGACAGGGCTTGGGACTGAAGCTTTCTTT

D: NA
size: NA
J: TRBJ1-2
V: TRBV18
CDR3: CASSPQGSRYGYTF
DNA: TGTGCCAGCTCACCTCAGGGGTCTCGCTATGGCTACACCTTC

D: TRBD1
size: NA
J: TRBJ1-1
V: TRBV2
CDR3: CASRESWGRTGEAFF
DNA: TGTGCCAGCAGAGAGTCCTGGGGTAGGACAGGGGAAGCTTTCTTT

D: NA
size: NA
J: TRBJ2-2
V: TRBV5-1
CDR3: CASSLAVPQTGELFF
DNA: TGCGCCAGCAGCTTGGCCGTTCCTCAGACCGGGGAGCTGTTTTTT

D: NA
size: NA
J: TRBJ1-2
V: TRBV30
CDR3: CAWSVRGREGIGYTF
DNA: TGTGCCTGGAGTGTACGAGGCAGGGAGGGCATCGGCTACACCTTC

D: NA
size: NA
J: TRBJ2-7
V: TRBV6-1
CDR3: CASSEGQYEQYF
DNA: TGTGCCAGCAGTGAAGGGCAGTACGAGCAGTACTTC

D: TRBD1
size: few
J: TRBJ1-1
V: TRBV2
CDR3: CASSEQGAGTEAFF
DNA: TGTGCCAGCAGTGAACAGGGGGCGGGCACTGAAGCTTTCTTT

D: NA
size: once
J: TRBJ2-7
V: TRBV19
CDR3: CASSMYTSYEQYF
DNA: TGTGCCAGTAGTATGTACACCTCCTACGAGCAGTACTTC

D: TRBD1
size: NA
J: TRBJ2-2
V: TRBV5-5
CDR3: CASSLDRGDGELFF
DNA: TGTGCCAGCAGCTTGGACAGGGGGGACGGGGAGCTGTTTTTT

D: NA
size: NA
J: TRBJ1-5
V: TRBV9
CDR3: CASRQGSDQPQHF
DNA: TGTGCCAGCAGACAGGGATCCGATCAGCCCCAGCATTTT

D: TRBD1
size: NA
J: TRBJ2-6
V: TRBV9
CDR3: CASSASLGQGRSGANVLTF
DNA: TGTGCCAGCAGCGCGAGCCTGGGACAGGGGCGTTCAGGGGCCAACGTCCTGACTTTC

D: NA
size: NA
J: TRBJ2-5
V: TRBV14
CDR3: CASSPGLKETQYF
DNA: TGTGCCAGCAGCCCCGGACTAAAAGAGACCCAGTACTTC

D: NA
size: NA
J: TRBJ2-1
V: TRBV18
CDR3: CASSRLSNEQFF
DNA: TGTGCCAGCTCCCGTTTATCCAATGAGCAGTTCTTC

D: TRBD1
size: NA
J: TRBJ1-4
V: TRBV20-1
CDR3: CSASDFRGPNEKLFF
DNA: TGCAGTGCTAGTGACTTTAGGGGGCCTAATGAAAAACTGTTTTTT

D: TRBD2
size: NA
J: TRBJ2-1
V: TRBV5-4
CDR3: CASSLGNSGRGYNEQFF
DNA: TGTGCCAGCAGCTTGGGTAATAGCGGGAGGGGCTACAATGAGCAGTTCTTC

D: NA
size: NA
J: TRBJ1-6
V: TRBV6-1
CDR3: CASSGRQSSSYNSPLHF
DNA: TGTGCCAGCAGTGGGCGACAGAGTTCCTCCTATAATTCACCCCTCCACTTT

D: TRBD1
size: NA
J: TRBJ2-7
V: TRBV11-3
CDR3: CASSHADHRGEQYF
DNA: TGTGCCAGCAGTCACGCTGACCACAGGGGCGAGCAGTACTTC

D: NA
size: NA
J: TRBJ1-5
V: TRBV30
CDR3: CAWSVHPQGSQPQHF
DNA: TGTGCCTGGAGTGTACACCCCCAGGGGAGTCAGCCCCAGCATTTT

D: TRBD2
size: once
J: TRBJ2-3
V: TRBV11-3
CDR3: CASSKGLAGGTDTQYF
DNA: TGTGCCAGCAGCAAAGGACTAGCGGGGGGCACAGATACGCAGTATTTT

D: TRBD2
size: many
J: TRBJ2-5
V: TRBV30
CDR3: CAWKRGASGQETQYF
DNA: TGTGCCTGGAAGCGAGGGGCTAGCGGCCAAGAGACCCAGTACTTC

D: TRBD1
size: NA
J: TRBJ1-1
V: TRBV19
CDR3: CATIGTGESNTEAFF
DNA: TGTGCCACAATAGGGACAGGGGAATCGAACACTGAAGCTTTCTTT

D: TRBD2
size: NA
J: TRBJ2-7
V: TRBV30
CDR3: CAWSPAGGRFHEQYF
DNA: TGTGCCTGGAGTCCGGCGGGGGGTCGATTTCACGAGCAGTACTTC

D: NA
size: NA
J: TRBJ2-2
V: TRBV7-3
CDR3: CASSLSGANTGELFF
DNA: TGTGCCAGCAGCTTATCGGGGGCGAACACCGGGGAGCTGTTTTTT

D: NA
size: NA
J: TRBJ1-6
V: TRBV6-5
CDR3: CATRRAGNSPLHF
DNA: TGTGCCACTAGGAGGGCAGGGAATTCACCCCTCCACTTT

D: TRBD1
size: NA
J: TRBJ1-2
V: TRBV2
CDR3: CASSEAMTGTAGYTF
DNA: TGTGCCAGCAGTGAAGCTATGACAGGGACGGCTGGCTACACCTTC

D: NA
size: few
J: TRBJ1-1
V: TRBV18
CDR3: CASSPQTENTEAFF
DNA: TGTGCCAGCTCACCACAGACAGAGAACACTGAAGCTTTCTTT